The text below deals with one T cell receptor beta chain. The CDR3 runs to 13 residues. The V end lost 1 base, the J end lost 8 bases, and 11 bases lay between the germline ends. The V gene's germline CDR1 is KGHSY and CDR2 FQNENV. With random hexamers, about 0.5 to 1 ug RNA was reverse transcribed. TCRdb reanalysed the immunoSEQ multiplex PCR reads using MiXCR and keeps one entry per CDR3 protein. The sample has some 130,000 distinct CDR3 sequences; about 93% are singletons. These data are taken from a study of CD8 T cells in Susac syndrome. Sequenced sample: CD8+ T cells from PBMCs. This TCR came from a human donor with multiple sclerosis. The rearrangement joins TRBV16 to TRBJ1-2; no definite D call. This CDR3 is CASSQWVGEGYTF. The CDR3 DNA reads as TGTGCCAGCAGCCAATGGGTTGGGGAAGGCTACACCTTC.